This T cell receptor (beta chain) is drawn from a study of blood T cell repertoires in COVID-19. As for the study in general: Acute and convalescent COVID-19 specimens originated in the United States, Italy and Spain.

Libraries were prepared by immunoSEQ multiplex PCR; TCRdb keeps only in-frame clonotypes and omits some of them. The table includes approximately 160,000 clones, approximately 85% detected once. V lost 4 bases to trimming and J lost 4 bases, with 17 bases between them. CDR3 length equals 15 residues. Germline CDR1 and CDR2: MNHNY and SVGAGI (reference sequence). The chain employs TRBV6-6 and TRBJ2-7; D perhaps matches TRBD2 (5 bases). The TCR originated in a woman aged 55-69 years with COVID-19, enrolled during active disease. The sequencing input was peripheral blood. The CDR3 region has the DNA TGTGCCAGCAGTTCCCAGGTGGCGGGCTCTTACGAGCAGTACGTC. Its protein is CASSSQVAGSYEQYV.